This TCR beta chain was profiled in a study of cytomegalovirus exposure and HLA in healthy donors. The CDR3 is 15 amino acids. Germline trimming cut 6 bases from V and 3 bases from J; bases unmatched to any gene: 8. The germline CDR1 and CDR2 sequences are SGHDT and YYEEEE. A remark on this clone: Its antigen is not known.

Study-wide points: Association of a missense DCLRE1C variant with TCR beta V- and J-gene trimming was reported in a later analysis. Many donors carried some public TCRs, although rarity characterized most TCR sequences. A later analysis revealed that TCR association rates differed between HLA loci, peaking at DRB1 and bottoming out at HLA-C.

PCR involved 60 Vbeta and 13 Jbeta primers. Assay: immunoSEQ multiplex PCR; the TCRdb copy retains only in-frame clones and omits some. This sample has 120,000 or so clones, with around 84% found just once. V and J are TRBV5-6 and TRBJ2-1; TRBD2 matches 8 bases. Sequencing was performed on PBMCs. The sequence was obtained from a man aged 18 to 30 in good health and CMV-seronegative. CDR3 sequence reads: CASTPLAGNYNEQFF. The CDR3 bases are TGTGCCAGCACCCCCTTAGCGGGGAACTACAATGAGCAGTTCTTC.